Shown below are 14 T cell receptor beta chains from a single sample sequenced in a study of OX40 agonist ivuxolimab in advanced cancers. The library relied on the immunoSEQ multiplex PCR assay. This is the immuneACCESS table as TCRdb keeps it, with only in-frame sequences that have V and J called. A part of the clones is gone; compared with another copy, unresolved V genes explain less than half, and the rest is unexplained. The sample table shows about 11,000 clones, and around 80% are seen once. The top ten clones comprise roughly 15% of the sample. The material sequenced was CD4+ or CD8+ T cells sorted from blood, taken in a trial of the OX40 agonist ivuxolimab. The source of these receptors is an adult with an advanced solid tumor such as melanoma, head and neck, liver or kidney cancer.

The chain joins TRBV5-1 to TRBJ1-4; D unresolved. The CDR3 sequence is 12 residues long. Germline loops: CDR1 SGHRS, CDR2 YFSETQ. Trimming shortened V by 3 bases and J by 8 bases, and 8 bases separated the two germline ends. CDR3 amino acids: CASSSQGEKLFF. The CDR3 coding sequence is TGCGCCAGCAGCTCTCAAGGGGAAAAACTGTTTTTT.

The genes are TRBV7-3 and TRBJ2-1; 8 bases are a match to TRBD2. V lost 2 bases, J lost 6 bases, and 6 bases stayed unmatched. Germline V gives CDR1 SGHTA, CDR2 FQGTGA. This CDR3 has 15 amino acids. The DNA for the CDR3 is TGTGCCAGCAGCTTATCCCCGGGAGGGCTCAATGAGCAGTTCTTC. It translates to CASSLSPGGLNEQFF.

The V and J genes are TRBV6-5 and TRBJ2-7, with 8 bases that match TRBD1. Germline values: CDR1 MNHEY, CDR2 SVGAGI. This CDR3 has 14 residues. The V segment lost 6 bases and the J segment 1 base; nucleotides outside the gene matches: 5. The CDR3 bases are TGTGCCAGCAGCACGGGACAGGTGTCCTACGAGCAGTACTTC. It encodes CASSTGQVSYEQYF.

The V and J genes are TRBV6-1 and TRBJ1-2; D unresolved. This CDR3 is 13 amino acids long. V was pared by 3 bases and J by 2 bases, with 7 bases between. CDR1 is MNHNS, CDR2 SASEGT, per germline. As DNA, the CDR3 is TGTGCCAGCAGTGAGAACGAAAACTATGGCTACACCTTC. Translating gives CASSENENYGYTF.

This clone is a singleton in its sample. The chain uses TRBV4-1 and TRBJ1-2; TRBD1 agrees at 7 bases. V dropped 4 bases and J dropped 4; count of bases not matched to a gene: 6. The CDR3 loop spans 14 amino acids. Germline values: CDR1 MGHRA, CDR2 YSYEKL. CDR3 DNA: TGCGCCAGCAGCCCGGGACAGATCTTCTATGGCTACACCTTC. This codes for CASSPGQIFYGYTF.

The chain combines TRBV9 with TRBJ2-1, with D possibly matching TRBD2 (5 bases). Per the germline V gene, CDR1 is SGDLS and CDR2 is YYNGEE. V gave up 4 bases and J gave up 7 bases, with 15 bases separating them. The CDR3 extends over 14 amino acids. The CDR3 nucleotides are TGTGCCAGCAGCCCGCCACGCGGCGGGAATGAGCAGTTCTTC. Translating it yields CASSPPRGGNEQFF.

The V and J genes are TRBV13 and TRBJ2-6; 8 nucleotides agree with TRBD2. The CDR3 is 18 residues long. V dropped 4 bases and J dropped 0; count of bases not matched to a gene: 8. The V gene's germline CDR1 is PRHDT and CDR2 FYEKMQ (reference sequence). Written as DNA, the CDR3 is TGTGCCAGCAGCTCCCGGGAGGGCCCGAGCTCTGGGGCCAACGTCCTGACTTTC. Its translation: CASSSREGPSSGANVLTF.

The DNA for the CDR3 is TGTGCCAGTGGGACTAGCGTTGAGACCCAGTACTTC. Translating gives CASGTSVETQYF. The V call is TRBV6-1, the J call TRBJ2-5; 10 bases fit TRBD2. CDR1 is MNHNS, CDR2 SASEGT, per germline. The CDR3 is 12 residues long. V lost 9 bases and J lost 5; bases outside the gene matches: 3.

To note about this clone: At one boundary the junction diverges from the germline segment, which might be a read error. This sequence joins TRBV7-7 and TRBJ2-5; 11 bases match TRBD2. Per germline, CDR1 SSHAT and CDR2 FNYEAQ (reference sequence). CDR3 length: 16 amino acids. In DNA form, the CDR3 reads TGTGCTAGCAGCTTAACACTAGCGGGGGAGAGAGAGACCCAGTACTTC. This codes for CASSLTLAGERETQYF.

The rearrangement joins TRBV14 to TRBJ1-5; no definite D call. CDR1 is SGHDN, CDR2 FVKESK, per germline. The CDR3 has 13 residues. V was trimmed by 0 bases and J by 6 bases, leaving 6 bases between them. The CDR3 region is CASSQDRGQPQHF. The CDR3 DNA follows: TGTGCCAGCAGCCAAGATCGAGGTCAGCCCCAGCATTTT.

V is TRBV27 and J is TRBJ2-3, with 7 bases fitting TRBD1. The CDR3 length is 15 residues. Trimming took 6 bases from V and 1 from J; bases not matched to a gene: 7. CDR1 and CDR2 from the germline V gene are MNHEY and SMNVEV (reference sequence). CDR3 sequence: CASSQGVFRTDTQYF. The CDR3 region has the DNA TGTGCCAGCAGCCAGGGGGTATTCCGCACAGATACGCAGTATTTT.

The rearrangement uses TRBV6-5 and TRBJ2-1; TRBD2 matches 13 bases. Per germline, CDR1 MNHEY and CDR2 SVGAGI. With 5 bases clipped from V and 9 bases from J, the junction kept 7 bases outside the gene matches. This CDR3 region has 15 residues. CDR3 nucleotides: TGTGCCAGCAGTGGAACTAGCGGGGGGGCCAGTGAGCAGTTCTTC. This sequence encodes CASSGTSGGASEQFF.

This rearrangement joins TRBV19 to TRBJ2-1; TRBD2 aligns across 13 bases. The junction had 12 bases not matched to a gene; V was cut back by 5 bases and J by 2 bases. In germline, CDR1 is LNHDA, CDR2 SQIVND (reference sequence). There are 19 residues in the CDR3. CDR3 nucleotides: TGTGCCAGTAGTTTTTTTGGGACTAGCGGGGAATCGGCCTACAATGAGCAGTTCTTC. Protein product: CASSFFGTSGESAYNEQFF. Full variable domain (missing parts from reference TRBV19 and TRBJ2-1): DGGITQSPKYLFRKEGQNVTLSCEQNLNHDAMYWYRQDPGQGLRLIYYSQIVNDFQKGDIAEGYSVSREKKESFPLTVTSAQKNPTAFYLCASSFFGTSGESAYNEQFFGPGTRLTVL.

The V and J genes are TRBV18 and TRBJ1-2, with D perhaps TRBD1 (5 bases). The V gene's germline CDR1 is KGHSH and CDR2 LQKENI. The CDR3 has 14 residues. The ends were cut back, 3 bases at V and 5 bases at J, with 13 bases in the middle. In DNA, the CDR3 is TGTGCCAGCTCACCCAGCGACAGTCAGTATGGCTACACCTTC. It is translated as CASSPSDSQYGYTF.